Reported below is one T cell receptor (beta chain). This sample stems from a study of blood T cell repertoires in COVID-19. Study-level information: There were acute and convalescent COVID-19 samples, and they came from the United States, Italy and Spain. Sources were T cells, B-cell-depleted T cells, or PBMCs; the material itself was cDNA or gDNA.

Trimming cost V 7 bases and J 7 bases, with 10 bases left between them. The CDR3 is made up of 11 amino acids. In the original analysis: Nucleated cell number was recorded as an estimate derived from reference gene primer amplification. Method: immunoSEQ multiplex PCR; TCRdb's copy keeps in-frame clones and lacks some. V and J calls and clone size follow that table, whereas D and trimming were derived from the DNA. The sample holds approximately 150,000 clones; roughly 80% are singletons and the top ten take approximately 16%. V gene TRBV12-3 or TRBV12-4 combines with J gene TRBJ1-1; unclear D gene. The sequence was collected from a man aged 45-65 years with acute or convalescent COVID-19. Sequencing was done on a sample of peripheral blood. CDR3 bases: TGTGCCAGCAAAAGGGAGTTTGAAGCTTTCTTT. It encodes CASKREFEAFF.